These T cell receptor beta chains were read from a single sample in a study of cytomegalovirus exposure and HLA in healthy donors. Measured with immunoSEQ multiplex PCR; TCRdb has only the in-frame clones, and not every one. The sample yields around 75,000 clones, more than 75% seen once. The sequenced sample consisted of PBMCs. All receptors come from a man between 40 and 49 years old in good health and CMV-seronegative. The CDR3 runs from the conserved cysteine through the conserved F or W. Each record gives: D gene, J gene, clone size, V gene, CDR3 DNA, CDR3 protein. D genes are given only for firm matches. For some rows the clone size is stated as once, few or many, or as a class when expanded; others skip it.

TRBD1 | TRBJ1-2 | - | TRBV30 | TGTGCCTGGGACAGGACAGGGGCATACACCTTC | CAWDRTGAYTF
TRBD2 | TRBJ2-5 | - | TRBV4-1 | TGCGCCAGCAGCTTAGGCGGGACTAGCGGGGGCCACCAAGAGACCCAGTACTTC | CASSLGGTSGGHQETQYF
- | TRBJ2-2 | - | TRBV11-2 | TGTGCCAGCAGCTTAGCCCCCAGGGCCGGAAACACCGGGGAGCTGTTTTTT | CASSLAPRAGNTGELFF
- | TRBJ1-5 | once | TRBV28 | TGTGCCAGCAGCACCACTGGCGGCGGCAATCAGCCCCAGCATTTT | CASSTTGGGNQPQHF
- | TRBJ1-1 | once | TRBV5-4 | TGCGCCAGCAGCCAAGATTCACCGGGGGGGAACACTGAAGCTTTCTTT | CASSQDSPGGNTEAFF
TRBD1 | TRBJ2-7 | - | TRBV7-2 | TGTGCCAGCAGACGGGGACAGGGGGCCCGGGAGCAGTACTTC | CASRRGQGAREQYF
TRBD1 | TRBJ1-2 | - | TRBV6-6 | TGTGCCAGCCATGACAGGGATTTACATGGCTACACCTTC | CASHDRDLHGYTF
TRBD1 | TRBJ2-1 | - | TRBV7-9 | TGTGCCAGCAGCTTGACAGGGGAACCCAATGAGGGGCAGTTCTTC | CASSLTGEPNEGQFF
- | TRBJ1-1 | - | TRBV30 | TGTGCCTGGAGTCCAAAGGACTACACTGAAGCTTTCTTT | CAWSPKDYTEAFF
- | TRBJ1-6 | - | TRBV5-1 | TGCGCCAGCAGCTTCAGGGGTCGGCCACCCCTCCACTTT | CASSFRGRPPLHF
- | TRBJ2-7 | - | TRBV27 | TGTGCCAGCAGTTTAATAGGGGCACCCCTGTACGAGCAGTACTTC | CASSLIGAPLYEQYF
- | TRBJ2-3 | - | TRBV7-3 | TGTGCCAGCAGCTATACAGGCTTCACAGATACGCAGTATTTT | CASSYTGFTDTQYF